This T cell receptor beta chain is from a study of T cells in localized non-small cell lung cancer. V gave up 0 bases and J gave up 2 bases, with 17 bases separating them. The CDR3 runs 18 residues. The germline V gene encodes CDR1 SGHRS and CDR2 YFSETQ. General study points: Appearance in adjacent lung was seen for a median roughly 56 of the top 100 tumor clones. Exceeding tumor, uninvolved adjacent lung had the highest T cell clonality.

The data were produced by immunoSEQ multiplex PCR, yet TCRdb's version contains in-frame clones alone and is incomplete. Among tens of thousands of clones listed, about 87% were seen once. This clone appeared once. Its target is unknown. The sample was PBMCs, taken before any cancer treatment. The TCR was taken from a man aged 35 to 69 with stage II squamous cell lung carcinoma. The chain links TRBV5-1 to TRBJ1-4, with D tentatively TRBD1 (5 bases). The CDR3 region is CASSLEGRWGRTNEKLFF. CDR3 nucleotide sequence: TGCGCCAGCAGCTTGGAAGGAAGGTGGGGACGGACTAATGAAAAACTGTTTTTT.